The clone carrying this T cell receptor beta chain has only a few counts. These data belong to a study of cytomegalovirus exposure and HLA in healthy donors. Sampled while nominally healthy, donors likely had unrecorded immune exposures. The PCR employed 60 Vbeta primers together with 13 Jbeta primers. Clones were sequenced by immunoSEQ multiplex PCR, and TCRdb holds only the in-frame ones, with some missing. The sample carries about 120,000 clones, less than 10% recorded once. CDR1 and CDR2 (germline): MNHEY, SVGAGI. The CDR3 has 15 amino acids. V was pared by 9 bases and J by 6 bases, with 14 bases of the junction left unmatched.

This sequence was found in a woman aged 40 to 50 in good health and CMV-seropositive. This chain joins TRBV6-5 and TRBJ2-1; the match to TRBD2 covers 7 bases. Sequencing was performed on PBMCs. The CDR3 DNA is TGTGCCAGAACCCTCATGGGGGGGTTTGTCAATGAGCAGTTCTTC. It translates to CARTLMGGFVNEQFF.